These 32 T cell receptor beta chains were all obtained from the same sample, sequenced in a study of identical twins. MiXCR, run by TCRdb on the 5' RACE reads, gives a single entry per CDR3 protein. The profile shows 690,000 or so distinct CDR3 sequences, approximately 9% of them singletons. The same sample was also studied in work on yellow fever vaccine responses in identical twins.

Input material: PBMCs. These TCRs come from a woman aged 18-29 years in good health.

This clonotype occurred a few times. The chain combines TRBV29-1 with TRBJ1-1, with D uncertain. Germline V gene lookup returns CDR1 SQVTM and CDR2 ANQGSEA. Between the trimmed V and J ends, which lost 0 bases and 7 bases, there was a span of 9 bases. This CDR3 is 12 amino acids long. The CDR3 DNA follows: TGCAGCGTTGAAGATGACCAGATTGAAGCTTTCTTT. Protein sequence: CSVEDDQIEAFF.

The chain carries TRBV24-1 and TRBJ1-5; D is possibly TRBD1 (5 bases). With 5 bases removed from V and 5 bases from J, the gap between germline ends came to 12 bases. The germline V gene has CDR1 KGHDR and CDR2 SFDVKD. The CDR3 runs 14 residues. CDR3 nucleotide sequence: TGTGCCACCAGTGCAACAGGAATCCATCAGCCCCAGCATTTT. Translation gives CATSATGIHQPQHF.

This chain uses TRBV20-1 with TRBJ1-5; D is undetermined. This CDR3 is 15 amino acids long. The V and J ends lost 3 bases and 5 bases respectively, with 17 bases between them. The germline V gene encodes CDR1 DFQATT and CDR2 SNEGSKA (reference sequence). The CDR3: CSASPVFINDQPQHF. CDR3 coding DNA: TGCAGTGCTAGCCCCGTATTCATTAATGATCAGCCCCAGCATTTT.

This clonotype was seen only a few times. The rearrangement uses TRBV11-1 and TRBJ2-1, with 14 bases identical to TRBD2. Losses at the gene ends were 5 bases for V and 1 base for J; bases not matched to a gene: 10. Per the germline V gene, CDR1 is SGHAT and CDR2 is FQDESV (reference sequence). This CDR3 region has 19 residues. CDR3 residues: CASSGPGLAGAKSYNEQFF. As DNA, the CDR3 is TGTGCCAGCAGCGGGCCGGGACTAGCGGGAGCTAAGTCCTACAATGAGCAGTTCTTC.

V usage is TRBV7-8 and J usage is TRBJ2-1; D perhaps matches TRBD1 (5 bases). CDR1 and CDR2 from the germline V gene are SGHVS and FQNEAQ. Deletions cut 2 bases from V and 8 bases from J, with 13 bases between. There are 14 residues in the CDR3. CDR3 sequence reads: CASSLIGIGDEQFF. CDR3 DNA: TGTGCCAGCAGCTTAATAGGAATAGGGGATGAGCAGTTCTTC.

This clonotype was detected a few times. The chain joins TRBV11-2 to TRBJ2-7; 9 bases map to TRBD2. V gave up 2 bases and J gave up 0 bases; unmatched junction bases: 8. The CDR3 sequence is 17 residues long. Germline values: CDR1 SGHAT, CDR2 FQNNGV. DNA of the CDR3: TGTGCCAGCAGCTTATCGAGCGGGGGGTCCAGCTCCTACGAGCAGTACTTC. It specifies CASSLSSGGSSSYEQYF. The full variable domain, in which reference TRBV11-2 and TRBJ2-7 provide the parts outside the CDR3, is EAGVAQSPRYKIIEKRQSVAFWCNPISGHATLYWYQQILGQGPKLLIQFQNNGVVDDSQLPKDRFSAERLKGVDSTLKIQPAKLEDSAVYLCASSLSSGGSSSYEQYFGPGTRLTVT.

The chain recombines TRBV7-2 with TRBJ2-3, with TRBD2 matching over 8 bases. Looked up from germline, CDR1 is SGHTA and CDR2 is FQGNSA. Germline trimming cut 0 bases from V and 5 bases from J; bases unmatched to any gene: 19. CDR3 length equals 20 residues. The DNA of the CDR3 is TGTGCCAGCAGCTTAGCGCTTAGCGGGAATCTCCAATCGGGGGTAGATACGCAGTATTTT. Its protein is CASSLALSGNLQSGVDTQYF.

This clonotype was seen at least ten times. This rearrangement joins TRBV20-1 to TRBJ1-1, with D uncertain. With 6 bases removed from V and 1 base from J, the gap between germline ends came to 15 bases. Germline values: CDR1 DFQATT, CDR2 SNEGSKA (reference sequence). The CDR3 consists of 14 residues. The CDR3 DNA is TGCAGTGCCCCGTCGGCGGGTCCGAACACTGAAGCTTTCTTT. Its translation is CSAPSAGPNTEAFF.

The table lists this clonotype with a few counts. This chain connects TRBV20-1 to TRBJ2-1, with D perhaps TRBD1 (7 bases). This CDR3 is built from 19 residues. Germline assignment: CDR1 DFQATT and CDR2 SNEGSKA (reference sequence). V was shortened by 0 bases and J by 6 bases, with 27 bases between the two germline ends. The CDR3 loop reads CSARDFQGVTGTQFNEQFF. The CDR3 DNA reads TGCAGTGCTAGAGATTTTCAGGGGGTTACCGGGACTCAATTCAATGAGCAGTTCTTC.

V gene TRBV2 combines with J gene TRBJ1-6; D not resolved. The CDR3 totals 11 residues. The germline V gene encodes CDR1 SNHLY and CDR2 FYNNEI. The V end was cut by 7 bases, the J end by 10 bases, with 8 bases between. The CDR3 spells CASTGRSPLHF. The CDR3 DNA sequence: TGTGCCAGCACTGGGCGGTCACCCCTCCACTTT.

In this sample, this clonotype turned up a few times. The CDR3 DNA is TGTGCCAGCTCATCCGGGACTAGCGTCGACAATGAGCAGTTCTTC. Translation: CASSSGTSVDNEQFF. The gene calls are TRBV18 and TRBJ2-1; TRBD2 matches 10 bases. This CDR3 is built from 15 residues. The germline V gene has CDR1 KGHSH and CDR2 LQKENI. V was clipped by 5 bases and J by 5 bases; unmatched bases: 6.

The rearrangement uses TRBV11-2 and TRBJ2-3, with TRBD2 matching 7 bases. CDR3 length: 18 residues. V lost 4 bases and J lost 3; bases outside the gene matches: 16. Germline CDR1 and CDR2: SGHAT and FQNNGV. CDR3 coding DNA: TGTGCCAGCAGCTCCACAACCCGGACTAGGCGGACGACAGATACGCAGTATTTT. It encodes CASSSTTRTRRTTDTQYF.

Only a few counts were recorded for this clonotype. V is TRBV10-3 and J is TRBJ1-1; TRBD1 is a possible D gene (6 bases). CDR3 length: 15 residues. The ends were cut back, 0 bases at V and 2 bases at J, with 10 bases in the middle. CDR1 ENHRY and CDR2 SYGVKD come from the germline V gene. In DNA form, the CDR3 reads TGTGCCATCAGTGAGTCCAGGACAGCTAACACTGAAGCTTTCTTT. Translating it yields CAISESRTANTEAFF.

This clonotype was seen at least ten times. The J gene is TRBJ1-4, the V gene TRBV5-6; unclear D gene. Germline V gene data show CDR1 as SGHDT and CDR2 as YYEEEE. There are 15 residues in the CDR3. V lost 1 base, J lost 7 bases, and 14 bases lay in between. The CDR3 sequence: CASSLWIHGSEKLFF. CDR3 coding DNA: TGTGCCAGCAGCTTGTGGATCCATGGGTCTGAAAAACTGTTTTTT.

Many counts were recorded for this clonotype. V and J are TRBV7-2 and TRBJ2-7; D may be TRBD1 (5 bases). The CDR3 has 12 residues. Trimming pared 7 bases from V and 4 bases from J, leaving 11 bases between. Germline CDR1 is SGHTA and CDR2 is FQGNSA. The CDR3 sequence: CASTDRYYEQYF. The CDR3 DNA reads as TGTGCCAGCACTGACAGATATTACGAGCAGTACTTC.

This clonotype was recorded a few times. V usage is TRBV29-1 and J usage is TRBJ1-1, with D maybe TRBD1 (5 bases). V was cut by 6 bases and J by 4 bases, with 15 bases left in between. The CDR3 covers 13 residues. Germline CDR1 and CDR2: SQVTM and ANQGSEA. DNA of the CDR3: TGCAGCGTACACCGGGACCCGGCCACTGAAGCTTTCTTT. Translated: CSVHRDPATEAFF.

The rearrangement uses TRBV6-2 or TRBV6-3 and TRBJ2-4; D may match TRBD1 or TRBD2 (5 bases each). The CDR3 loop spans 13 amino acids. Germline-derived CDR1 and CDR2 are MNHEY and SVGEGT. V was trimmed by 9 bases and J by 8 bases, leaving 17 bases between them. This chain's CDR3 is CARSDGLGDIQYF. The DNA of the CDR3 is TGTGCCAGATCGGATGGGTTGGGGGACATTCAGTACTTC.

V gene TRBV4-1 combines with J gene TRBJ2-1; D is unresolved. This CDR3 has 13 amino acids. V lost 4 bases, J lost 4 bases, and 8 bases lay in between. The V gene's germline CDR1 is MGHRA and CDR2 YSYEKL. The CDR3 reads CASSRETYNEQFF. The CDR3 DNA reads as TGCGCCAGCAGCCGTGAGACGTACAATGAGCAGTTCTTC.

This clonotype was picked up a small number of times. V and J are TRBV29-1 and TRBJ2-1, with 7 bases lining up with TRBD2. V shed 3 bases and J 1 base; nucleotides not matched to a gene: 9. Germline assignment: CDR1 SQVTM and CDR2 ANQGSEA. The CDR3 extends over 16 amino acids. CDR3 protein: CSVEGGTLNSYNEQFF. The CDR3 DNA reads TGCAGCGTTGAGGGGGGGACTCTAAATTCCTACAATGAGCAGTTCTTC.

This clonotype turned up a few times. This chain joins TRBV27 and TRBJ1-6; 11 bases are shared with TRBD1. There are 14 residues in the CDR3. Germline V CDR1 and CDR2: MNHEY, SMNVEV (reference sequence). V was pared by 6 bases and J by 7 bases, with 2 bases of the junction left unmatched. CDR3 sequence (DNA): TGTGCCAGCAGCGGACAGGGGGCGAATTCACCCCTCCACTTT. It codes for CASSGQGANSPLHF.

This clonotype occurred many times. V and J are TRBV12-3 or TRBV12-4 and TRBJ1-1; a weak D match, TRBD1 (6 bases). Trimming left V 3 bases short and J 1 base short, with 9 bases between. The CDR3 is 14 residues long. CDR3: CASSFGTPNTEAFF. CDR3 DNA sequence: TGTGCCAGCAGTTTCGGGACACCGAACACTGAAGCTTTCTTT.

This clonotype has only a few counts. The chain joins TRBV10-3 to TRBJ2-1; weak D call: TRBD1 (5 bases). Per the germline V gene, CDR1 is ENHRY and CDR2 is SYGVKD. Trimming stripped 3 bases from V and 7 bases from J, with 19 bases between. This CDR3 comprises 16 residues. The CDR3 reads CAISDSLGLGGNEQFF. The CDR3, as DNA: TGTGCCATCAGTGACAGCCTGGGGCTAGGCGGAAATGAGCAGTTCTTC.

In its sample, this clonotype was seen many times. This chain joins TRBV3-1 and TRBJ1-6, with D unresolved. The CDR3 is 14 amino acids. The germline V gene encodes CDR1 LGHDT and CDR2 YNNKEL (reference sequence). Trimming stripped 4 bases from V and 7 bases from J, with 11 bases between. The CDR3 DNA sequence: TGTGCCAGCAGCCTGGACGGCGGGAATTCACCCCTCCACTTT. As protein: CASSLDGGNSPLHF.

The table lists this clonotype with a few counts. The chain has TRBV29-1 and TRBJ1-1; 8 nucleotides match TRBD1. The trim removed 8 bases at V and 1 base at J, leaving 6 bases unmatched. This CDR3 contains 13 residues. Germline lookup yields CDR1 SQVTM and CDR2 ANQGSEA. The CDR3: CSFSGGANTEAFF. DNA for the CDR3: TGCAGCTTTTCAGGGGGCGCGAACACTGAAGCTTTCTTT.

The CDR3: CASSQRRTGGMTYEQYF. The CDR3 DNA follows: TGTGCCAGCAGCCAAAGGAGAACAGGGGGAATGACCTACGAGCAGTACTTC. This chain uses TRBV4-2 with TRBJ2-7, with TRBD1 matching 8 bases. There are 17 residues in the CDR3. J lost 2 bases, V lost 2 bases, and 11 bases had no gene match. Germline-derived CDR1 and CDR2 are LGHNA and YNFKEQ.

This clonotype has at least ten counts. The rearrangement links TRBV6-2 or TRBV6-3 to TRBJ2-3; 7 bases match TRBD1. The ends lost 8 bases at V and 0 bases at J; junction bases unmatched: 5. This CDR3 spans 14 amino acids. Germline V gene data show CDR1 as MNHEY and CDR2 as SVGEGT. CDR3 amino acids: CASQTGLSTDTQYF. For the CDR3, the DNA is TGTGCCAGCCAGACAGGGCTTAGCACAGATACGCAGTATTTT.

The chain has TRBV27 and TRBJ2-3, with D possibly being TRBD1 (5 bases). This CDR3 is 15 amino acids long. Per germline, CDR1 MNHEY and CDR2 SMNVEV (reference sequence). V was pared by 5 bases and J by 2 bases, with 14 bases between. CDR3: CASSPKGRNTDTQYF. The CDR3 DNA reads as TGTGCCAGCAGTCCCAAGGGGCGGAACACAGATACGCAGTATTTT.

At least ten counts were recorded for this clonotype. The chain is built from TRBV29-1 and TRBJ2-3; 8 nucleotides match TRBD2. Germline trimming cut 5 bases from V and 4 bases from J; bases unmatched to any gene: 8. Germline V gene lookup returns CDR1 SQVTM and CDR2 ANQGSEA. The CDR3 runs 14 residues. The CDR3 here is CSVFSGTPPDTQYF. The CDR3 nucleotides read TGCAGCGTTTTTAGCGGGACCCCCCCAGATACGCAGTATTTT.

This chain joins TRBV7-9 and TRBJ2-7; 8 nucleotides match TRBD1. This CDR3 spans 16 amino acids. CDR1 and CDR2 (germline): SEHNR, FQNEAQ (reference sequence). The J segment lost 1 base and the V segment lost 5 bases, leaving 10 bases of the junction unmatched. CDR3 sequence reads: CASSAPTGAISYEQYF. The CDR3 DNA follows: TGTGCCAGCAGCGCGCCGACAGGGGCGATTTCCTACGAGCAGTACTTC.

This chain uses TRBV5-1 with TRBJ2-3; D is undetermined. This CDR3 contains 15 residues. In germline, CDR1 is SGHRS, CDR2 YFSETQ. V was trimmed by 0 bases and J by 6 bases, leaving 14 bases between them. The CDR3 here is CASSLVADSVDTQYF. CDR3 DNA sequence: TGCGCCAGCAGCTTGGTAGCTGACTCCGTGGATACGCAGTATTTT.

The genes are TRBV9 and TRBJ2-3; the match to TRBD2 covers 11 bases. The V gene's germline CDR1 is SGDLS and CDR2 YYNGEE. The CDR3 has 16 amino acids. Losses at the gene ends were 4 bases for V and 4 bases for J; bases not matched to a gene: 8. In nucleotides, the CDR3 is TGTGCCAGCAGCCCTTGGGCTAGCGGGGGGTCAGATACGCAGTATTTT. Its translation: CASSPWASGGSDTQYF.

This clonotype was seen at least ten times. J is TRBJ2-7 and V is TRBV27; 8 bases are shared with TRBD1. The junction had 2 bases not matched to a gene; V was cut back by 5 bases and J by 2 bases. CDR3 length: 13 residues. Looked up from germline, CDR1 is MNHEY and CDR2 is SMNVEV (reference sequence). CDR3: CASSRDRPYEQYF. CDR3 bases: TGTGCCAGCAGTCGGGACAGGCCCTACGAGCAGTACTTC.